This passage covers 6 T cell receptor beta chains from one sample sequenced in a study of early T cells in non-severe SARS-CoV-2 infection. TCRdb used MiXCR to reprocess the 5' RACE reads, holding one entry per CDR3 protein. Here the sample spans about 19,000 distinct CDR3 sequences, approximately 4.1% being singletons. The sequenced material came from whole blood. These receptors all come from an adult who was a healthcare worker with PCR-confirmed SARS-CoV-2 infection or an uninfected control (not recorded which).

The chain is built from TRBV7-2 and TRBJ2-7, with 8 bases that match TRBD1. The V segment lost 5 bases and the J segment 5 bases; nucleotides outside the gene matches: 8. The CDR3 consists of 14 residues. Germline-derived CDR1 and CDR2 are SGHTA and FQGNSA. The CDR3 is CASSLDRDPDEQYF. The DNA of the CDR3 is TGTGCCAGCAGCCTGGACAGGGATCCCGACGAGCAGTACTTC. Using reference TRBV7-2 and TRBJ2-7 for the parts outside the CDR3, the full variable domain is GAGVSQSPSNKVTEKGKDVELRCDPISGHTALYWYRQSLGQGLEFLIYFQGNSAPDKSGLPSDRFSAERTGGSVSTLTIQRTQQEDSAVYLCASSLDRDPDEQYFGPGTRLTVT.

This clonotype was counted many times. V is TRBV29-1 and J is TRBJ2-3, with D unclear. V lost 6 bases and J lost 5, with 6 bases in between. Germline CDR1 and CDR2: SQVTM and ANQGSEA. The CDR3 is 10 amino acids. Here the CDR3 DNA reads TGCAGCGTCGGCGGAGATACGCAGTATTTT. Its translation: CSVGGDTQYF.

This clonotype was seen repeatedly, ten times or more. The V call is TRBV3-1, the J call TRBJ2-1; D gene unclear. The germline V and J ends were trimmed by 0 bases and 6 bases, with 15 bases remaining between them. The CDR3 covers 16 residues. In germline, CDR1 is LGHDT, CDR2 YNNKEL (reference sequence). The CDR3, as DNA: TGTGCCAGCAGCCAAGATTTTTCTGGGATTGGCAATGAGCAGTTCTTC. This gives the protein CASSQDFSGIGNEQFF.

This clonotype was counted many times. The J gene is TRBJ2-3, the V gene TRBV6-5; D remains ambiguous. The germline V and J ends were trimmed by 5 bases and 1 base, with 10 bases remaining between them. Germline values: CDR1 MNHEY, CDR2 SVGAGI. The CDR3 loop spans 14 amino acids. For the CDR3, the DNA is TGTGCCAGCAGTCGCGGCGGCGGCACAGATACGCAGTATTTT. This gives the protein CASSRGGGTDTQYF.

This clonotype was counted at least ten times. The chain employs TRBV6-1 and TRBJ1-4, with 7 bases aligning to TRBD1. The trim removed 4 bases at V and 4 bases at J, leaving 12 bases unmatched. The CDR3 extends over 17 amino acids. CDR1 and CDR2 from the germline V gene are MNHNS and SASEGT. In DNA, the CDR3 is TGTGCCAGCAGTGCTCTGACCCAGGGGGTTAGTAATGAAAAACTGTTTTTT. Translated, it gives CASSALTQGVSNEKLFF.

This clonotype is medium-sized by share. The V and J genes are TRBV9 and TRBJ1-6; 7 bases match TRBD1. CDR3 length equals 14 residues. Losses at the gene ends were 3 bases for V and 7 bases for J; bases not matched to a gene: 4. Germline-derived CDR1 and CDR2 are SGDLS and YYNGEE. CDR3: CASSGGQENSPLHF. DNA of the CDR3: TGTGCCAGCAGCGGAGGACAGGAGAATTCACCCCTCCACTTT.